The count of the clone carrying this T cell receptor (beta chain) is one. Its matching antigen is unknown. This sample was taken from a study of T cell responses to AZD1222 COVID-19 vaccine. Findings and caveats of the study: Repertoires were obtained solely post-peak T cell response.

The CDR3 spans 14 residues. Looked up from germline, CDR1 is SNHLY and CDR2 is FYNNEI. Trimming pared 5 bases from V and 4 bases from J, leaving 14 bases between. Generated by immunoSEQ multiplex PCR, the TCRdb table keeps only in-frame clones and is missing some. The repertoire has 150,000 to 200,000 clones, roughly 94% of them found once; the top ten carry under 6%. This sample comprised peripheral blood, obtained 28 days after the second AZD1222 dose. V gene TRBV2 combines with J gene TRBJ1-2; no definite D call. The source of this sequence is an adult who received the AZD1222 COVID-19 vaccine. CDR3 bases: TGTGCCAGCAGTAGGGTCGCCGGGTCCTATGGCTACACCTTC. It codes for CASSRVAGSYGYTF.